Reported below is one T cell receptor (beta chain). Its target antigen remains unknown. Base quality data are lacking; no much larger clone is found one base away. This specimen comes from a study of blood T cell repertoires in COVID-19 (dated by TCRdb to 2020 to 2021). Study-wide context: Collaborator samples came from the United States, Italy and Spain and covered acute and convalescent phases of COVID-19. The repertoires were released in a freely available public database meant as a resource for research on the immune response to SARS-CoV-2. The samples were drawn from two sources: the first 160 participants of the ongoing ImmuneRACE study, and 1,000 to 1,500 subjects contributed by 6 global collaborators. Sample metadata almost always included a de-identified subject ID, COVID-19 status, age in years and sex. The material from the prospective study consisted of cDNA or gDNA derived from T cells, B-cell-depleted T cells, or PBMCs. Where available, HLA class I and class II types were obtained from metadata supplied by the sample provider rather than from assay-based typing. Deeply sampled blood TCRbeta repertoires from subjects exposed to, actively infected with, or recovered from COVID-19 were included in the dataset. Summary of the overall study and its limitations: Clinical and demographic metadata were provided uncurated, with the amount varying by source and participant.

The CDR3 holds 17 amino acids from the cysteine to the phenylalanine. Only the CDR3 DNA stays, 51 bases, in frame from base 1. V ends up 3 bases short and J 0 bases short, with an unmatched junction base count of 4. Looking up the germline V gene (reference sequence) yields CDR1 SGHKS and CDR2 YYEKEE. Participants in the prospective study were enrolled through a virtual design, were aged roughly 18 to 100 years, and lived in 24 United States geographic areas. In the prospective study, cohorts were assigned on the basis of participant-reported clinical history obtained from a screening survey and a study questionnaire. For ImmuneRACE Cohort 3, a participant was defined as recovered based on two consecutive negative NP/OP PCR tests, clearance by a healthcare professional, or resolution of symptoms. In the prospective study, mobile phlebotomists collected whole blood, serum and a nasopharyngeal or oropharyngeal swab from each participant. Additional blood draws and questionnaires over an approximately two-month period could optionally be provided by prospective study participants. Blood samples from the prospective study were shipped frozen or at room temperature prior to DNA extraction.

TCRbeta CDR3 regions were amplified from genomic DNA by means of the immunoSEQ Assay, a bias-controlled multiplex PCR. For the original study's pipeline: Nucleated cell counts per sample were estimated from amplification of reference gene primers within the assay. Sequence reads were collapsed and filtered to measure the absolute abundance of every unique TCRbeta CDR3 rearrangement. Productive Simpson clonality was computed per sample as the square root of Simpson's diversity index over productive rearrangements. In TCRdb, the immuneACCESS table is reduced to in-frame sequences with V and J assigned. These tables do not hold every clone; where another copy was compared, an unresolved V gene accounts for under half, and the others remain unexplained. V and J calls and clone size are given by that table; D and trimming were obtained from the DNA. The sample table records a few hundred thousand clones; over 80% of these occur just once. More than 5% of the sample comes from the top ten.

Material for sequencing was PBMCs or T cells enriched from blood (not recorded which). This chain joins TRBV5-5 to TRBJ2-2; 11 central nucleotides agree with TRBD2. This TCR derives from a young man who had recovered from COVID-19. The DNA reads as follows: TGTGCCAGCAGCTGGATGACTAGCGGGACGAACACCGGGGAGCTGTTTTTT. Its amino acids are CASSWMTSGTNTGELFF.